The 25 T cell receptor beta chains reported below all come from one sample, sequenced in a study of cytomegalovirus exposure and HLA in healthy donors. The PCR contained 60 Vbeta and 13 Jbeta primers. Using immunoSEQ multiplex PCR, the repertoire was profiled, and TCRdb retains in-frame clones only, with some absent. The table lists some 170,000 clones, around 81% of them singletons, with roughly 0.99% in the top ten. Sequenced: PBMCs. These receptors were collected from a woman in her thirties or forties in good health and CMV-seronegative.

The V call is TRBV7-3, the J call TRBJ2-1; TRBD2 matches 11 bases. The V segment lost 4 bases and the J segment 9 bases; nucleotides outside the gene matches: 8. The CDR3 is 15 amino acids. CDR1 and CDR2 from the germline V gene are SGHTA and FQGTGA. The CDR3 DNA is TGTGCCAGCAGCTCACTAGCGGGAGAACTAGGTGAGCAGTTCTTC. It codes for CASSSLAGELGEQFF.

The J gene is TRBJ2-3, the V gene TRBV9; 9 nucleotides align to TRBD1. The length of the CDR3 is 17 residues. CDR1 and CDR2 (germline): SGDLS, YYNGEE. Losses at the gene ends were 1 base for V and 1 base for J; bases not matched to a gene: 7. The CDR3 reads CASSVRTGDVGTDTQYF. For the CDR3, the DNA is TGTGCCAGCAGCGTAAGGACAGGGGACGTTGGCACAGATACGCAGTATTTT.

This clone was observed once. The V and J genes are TRBV7-9 and TRBJ2-7; 7 nucleotides line up with TRBD1. The CDR3 totals 16 residues. V trimming: 1 base; J trimming: 0 bases; junction bases outside the gene matches: 6. Germline V gene lookup returns CDR1 SEHNR and CDR2 FQNEAQ (reference sequence). The CDR3 is CASSLGGTASSYEQYF. The CDR3, as DNA: TGTGCCAGCAGCTTAGGAGGGACAGCGAGCTCCTACGAGCAGTACTTC.

The chain uses TRBV28 and TRBJ1-2; D is perhaps TRBD1 (5 bases). CDR1 is MDHEN, CDR2 SYDVKM, per germline. Between the trimmed V and J ends, which lost 3 bases and 8 bases, there was a span of 16 bases. The CDR3 sequence is 14 residues long. This CDR3 reads CASSFEQGRRGYTF. In DNA form, the CDR3 reads TGTGCCAGCAGTTTTGAGCAGGGCAGGAGAGGCTACACCTTC.

This clone was seen more than once but under ten times. V gene TRBV6-1 combines with J gene TRBJ2-7; D gene uncertain. Trimming cost V 2 bases and J 1 base, with 12 bases left between them. The germline CDR1 and CDR2 sequences are MNHNS and SASEGT. This CDR3 is built from 15 residues. CDR3 in DNA: TGTGCCAGCAGTGAATATGGAGTTTCGTCCTACGAGCAGTACTTC. It translates to CASSEYGVSSYEQYF.

This sequence joins TRBV5-1 and TRBJ2-3, with 9 nucleotides matching TRBD2. The CDR3 is 15 amino acids. Germline values: CDR1 SGHRS, CDR2 YFSETQ. Losses at the gene ends were 4 bases for V and 3 bases for J; bases not matched to a gene: 6. The DNA for the CDR3 is TGCGCCAGCAGCCAGATAGCGGGAGAAACAGATACGCAGTATTTT. As protein: CASSQIAGETDTQYF.

This chain joins TRBV19 and TRBJ2-4; TRBD2 agrees at 9 bases. With 5 bases clipped from V and 11 bases from J, the junction kept 13 bases outside the gene matches. The CDR3 is 15 amino acids. The germline V gene has CDR1 LNHDA and CDR2 SQIVND (reference sequence). For the CDR3, the DNA is TGTGCCAGTAGTGGGGCTAGCGGGGCCCTCAGACTTCAGTACTTC. It encodes CASSGASGALRLQYF.

V and J are TRBV7-2 and TRBJ2-7; 10 bases match TRBD2. The germline gives CDR1 SGHTA, CDR2 FQGNSA. V was clipped by 1 base and J by 6 bases; unmatched bases: 6. CDR3 length equals 15 residues. CDR3 sequence: CASSLELGTSAEQYF. The CDR3 DNA follows: TGTGCCAGCAGCTTAGAACTCGGGACTAGCGCCGAGCAGTACTTC.

As DNA, the CDR3 is TGCAGCGTTGACGTAGCGGGAGGGCCAGGAGATACGCAGTATTTT. Protein sequence: CSVDVAGGPGDTQYF. The gene calls are TRBV29-1 and TRBJ2-3, with 11 positions matching TRBD2. This CDR3 spans 15 amino acids. V was pared by 3 bases and J by 5 bases, with 7 bases of the junction left unmatched. CDR1 is SQVTM and CDR2 is ANQGSEA in the germline V gene.

The chain carries TRBV5-6 and TRBJ2-1; 9 nucleotides align to TRBD1. This CDR3 has 15 amino acids. V was pared by 0 bases and J by 6 bases, with 4 bases of the junction left unmatched. CDR1 is SGHDT and CDR2 is YYEEEE in the germline V gene. The CDR3 loop is CASSLGWTGANEQFF. CDR3 DNA sequence: TGTGCCAGCAGCTTGGGATGGACAGGGGCCAATGAGCAGTTCTTC.

The rearrangement links TRBV18 to TRBJ2-7, with 7 nucleotides matching TRBD2. V dropped 6 bases and J dropped 2; count of bases not matched to a gene: 7. Germline CDR1 is KGHSH and CDR2 is LQKENI. The CDR3 is 14 amino acids. CDR3 region: CASSGTIPTYEQYF. The CDR3 nucleotides read TGTGCCAGCTCCGGGACTATTCCGACCTACGAGCAGTACTTC.

This chain connects TRBV19 to TRBJ2-2, with D tentatively TRBD1 (6 bases). The CDR3 is 14 residues long. Germline V lookup: CDR1 LNHDA, CDR2 SQIVND (reference sequence). Between the trimmed V and J ends, which lost 7 bases and 5 bases, there was a span of 14 bases. CDR3 in DNA: TGTGCCAGTATAGGAGGCCAGGGGACCGGGGAGCTGTTTTTT. Protein: CASIGGQGTGELFF.

The chain uses TRBV5-6 and TRBJ2-7; 7 nucleotides match TRBD1. Unmatched junction bases numbered 8, after V lost 0 bases and J lost 2 bases. Germline V gene lookup returns CDR1 SGHDT and CDR2 YYEEEE. There are 16 residues in the CDR3. DNA of the CDR3: TGTGCCAGCAGCTTGGGCCCGAAGACAGGGACCTACGAGCAGTACTTC. This encodes CASSLGPKTGTYEQYF. Drawing the rest from reference TRBV5-6 and TRBJ2-7, the complete variable domain is DAGVTQSPTHLIKTRGQQVTLRCSPKSGHDTVSWYQQALGQGPQFIFQYYEEEERQRGNFPDRFSGHQFPNYSSELNVNALLLGDSALYLCASSLGPKTGTYEQYFGPGTRLTVT.

CDR3 sequence reads: CAWNRGHSFNEQFF. CDR3 in DNA: TGTGCCTGGAATCGGGGACACAGCTTCAATGAGCAGTTCTTC. This sequence joins TRBV30 and TRBJ2-1; TRBD1 might be the D (6 bases). The CDR3 covers 14 residues. Looked up from germline, CDR1 is GTSNPN and CDR2 is SVGIG (reference sequence). V was shortened by 4 bases and J by 6 bases, with 16 bases between the two germline ends.

The V gene is TRBV10-3, the J gene TRBJ1-2; 12 nucleotides align to TRBD1. This CDR3 has 16 amino acids. With 0 bases clipped from V and 8 bases from J, the junction kept 7 bases outside the gene matches. Germline-derived CDR1 and CDR2 are ENHRY and SYGVKD. CDR3 sequence (DNA): TGTGCCATCAGTGAGTCGGTCGGGGACAGGGGGCACGGCTACACCTTC. This gives the protein CAISESVGDRGHGYTF.

The V call is TRBV28, the J call TRBJ1-2; D may be TRBD1 (6 bases). Germline V gene data show CDR1 as MDHEN and CDR2 as SYDVKM. This CDR3 region has 14 residues. V was trimmed by 11 bases and J by 4 bases, leaving 20 bases between them. CDR3 in amino acids: CASKGGAQGYGYTF. The DNA of the CDR3 is TGTGCCTCTAAGGGGGGGGCGCAAGGCTATGGCTACACCTTC.

This chain links TRBV7-9 with TRBJ2-1; 11 positions agree with TRBD2. The CDR3 totals 17 residues. CDR1 and CDR2 (germline): SEHNR, FQNEAQ (reference sequence). V was pared by 5 bases and J by 0 bases, with 6 bases of the junction left unmatched. The CDR3 DNA reads TGTGCCAGCAGCAACACTAGCGGGGGCAGCTCCTACAATGAGCAGTTCTTC. This translates into CASSNTSGGSSYNEQFF.

The rearrangement joins TRBV6-5 to TRBJ2-5; D possibly corresponds to TRBD2 (7 bases). Germline values: CDR1 MNHEY, CDR2 SVGAGI. CDR3 size: 13 residues. Trimming removed 9 bases from V and 11 bases from J, with 22 bases in between. DNA for the CDR3: TGTGCCAGTACGAGGGGAGGGGGAAGTGAGCAGTACTTC. Translated, it gives CASTRGGGSEQYF.

The gene calls are TRBV6-1 and TRBJ1-1; perhaps TRBD1 as D (5 bases). Germline CDR1 is MNHNS and CDR2 is SASEGT. V lost 6 bases, J lost 9 bases, and 20 bases lay in between. The CDR3 runs 14 residues. The CDR3 DNA reads as TGTGCCAGCAGGGGGGGGTTGGCGGGGCGAAAAGCTTTCTTT. It translates to CASRGGLAGRKAFF.

The chain uses TRBV5-6 and TRBJ2-5; 7 positions agree with TRBD2. The germline CDR1 and CDR2 sequences are SGHDT and YYEEEE. The CDR3 is 15 residues long. Trimming cost V 4 bases and J 3 bases; bases outside gene matches: 9. The CDR3 DNA sequence: TGTGCCAGCAGCGACGCCGGGACTACCAAAGAGACCCAGTACTTC. Its translation: CASSDAGTTKETQYF. Drawing the rest from reference TRBV5-6 and TRBJ2-5, the complete variable domain is DAGVTQSPTHLIKTRGQQVTLRCSPKSGHDTVSWYQQALGQGPQFIFQYYEEEERQRGNFPDRFSGHQFPNYSSELNVNALLLGDSALYLCASSDAGTTKETQYFGPGTRLLVL.

J is TRBJ2-7 and V is TRBV30; tentative D call: TRBD2 (5 bases). Trimming took off 5 bases at V and 2 bases at J, with 7 bases between the two ends. Germline CDR1 reads GTSNPN; CDR2 reads SVGIG (reference sequence). The CDR3 sequence is 11 residues long. CDR3 sequence: CAWGLAYEQYF. In nucleotides, the CDR3 is TGTGCCTGGGGACTGGCCTACGAGCAGTACTTC.

The chain is built from TRBV15 and TRBJ2-1; 9 nucleotides line up with TRBD2. J gave up 6 bases and V 0 bases, and 18 bases lay outside the gene matches. This CDR3 is 20 amino acids long. The germline V gene encodes CDR1 LNHNV and CDR2 YYDKDF (reference sequence). CDR3 sequence reads: CATSRDRAGVGAGGSNEQFF. CDR3 in DNA: TGTGCCACCAGCAGAGATAGGGCAGGGGTGGGAGCGGGAGGATCCAATGAGCAGTTCTTC.

V usage is TRBV10-3 and J usage is TRBJ2-7, with TRBD1 matching over 11 bases. CDR1 and CDR2 from the germline V gene are ENHRY and SYGVKD. This CDR3 spans 14 amino acids. V shed 11 bases and J 6 bases; nucleotides not matched to a gene: 12. CDR3 loop: CAAGQGANPLEQYF. Written as DNA, the CDR3 is TGTGCCGCAGGACAGGGGGCGAATCCTCTCGAGCAGTACTTC.

This clone was seen once. CDR3 sequence: CSVTKQGLETQYF. For the CDR3, the DNA is TGCAGCGTTACAAAACAGGGCCTAGAGACCCAGTACTTC. The rearrangement uses TRBV29-1 and TRBJ2-5; a weak D match, TRBD1 (6 bases). Per the germline V gene, CDR1 is SQVTM and CDR2 is ANQGSEA. Trimming pared 5 bases from V and 4 bases from J, leaving 14 bases between. This CDR3 has 13 amino acids.

V is TRBV6-5 and J is TRBJ2-3, with D maybe TRBD2 (5 bases). The ends were cut back, 2 bases at V and 2 bases at J, with 8 bases in the middle. From germline, CDR1 is MNHEY and CDR2 SVGAGI. The CDR3 contains 14 residues. CDR3 sequence reads: CASSYRGSTDTQYF. CDR3 coding DNA: TGTGCCAGCAGTTACCGGGGTTCCACAGATACGCAGTATTTT.